This passage covers 28 T cell receptor beta chains from one sample sequenced in a study of OX40 agonist ivuxolimab in advanced cancers. TCRdb's copy holds only in-frame clones and misses some; the assay was immunoSEQ multiplex PCR. The profile covers over 75,000 clones, with more than 75% appearing a single time and 0.3% to 0.4% taken by the ten largest. This specimen consisted of CD4+ or CD8+ T cells sorted from blood, obtained in a trial of the OX40 agonist ivuxolimab. The origin of the receptors is an adult with an advanced solid tumor such as melanoma, head and neck, liver or kidney cancer.

The chain is built from TRBV28 and TRBJ2-7; 7 positions agree with TRBD2. V gave up 6 bases and J gave up 4 bases; unmatched junction bases: 9. CDR3 length: 14 amino acids. CDR1 is MDHEN, CDR2 SYDVKM, per germline. As DNA, the CDR3 is TGTGCCAGCAGGGGCGGCGGGAGTAGGTACGAGCAGTACTTC. Protein sequence: CASRGGGSRYEQYF. The whole variable domain, remainder taken from reference TRBV28 and TRBJ2-7, is DVKVTQSSRYLVKRTGEKVFLECVQDMDHENMFWYRQDPGLGLRLIYFSYDVKMKEKGDIPEGYSVSREKKERFSLILESASTNQTSMYLCASRGGGSRYEQYFGPGTRLTVT.

A few counts support this clone. J is TRBJ2-1 and V is TRBV19, with D perhaps given as TRBD1 or TRBD2 (5 bases each). The CDR3 loop spans 13 amino acids. Trimming cost V 7 bases and J 7 bases, with 14 bases left between them. Germline CDR1 is LNHDA and CDR2 is SQIVND (reference sequence). The CDR3 nucleotides read TGTGCCAGTACTCAAGGGACGGGAAATGAGCAGTTCTTC. It specifies CASTQGTGNEQFF. The whole variable domain, filled in from reference TRBV19 and TRBJ2-1, reads DGGITQSPKYLFRKEGQNVTLSCEQNLNHDAMYWYRQDPGQGLRLIYYSQIVNDFQKGDIAEGYSVSREKKESFPLTVTSAQKNPTAFYLCASTQGTGNEQFFGPGTRLTVL.

The chain carries TRBV10-3 and TRBJ2-2; D gene ambiguous. V was cut by 2 bases and J by 6 bases, with 7 bases left in between. From germline, CDR1 is ENHRY and CDR2 SYGVKD. The CDR3 consists of 13 residues. The CDR3 nucleotides read TGTGCCATCAGTGAGGGGCGGTCCGGGGAGCTGTTTTTT. Protein sequence: CAISEGRSGELFF.

The V and J genes are TRBV19 and TRBJ2-5; 7 positions match TRBD2. J lost 1 base, V lost 6 bases, and 5 bases had no gene match. Germline V lookup: CDR1 LNHDA, CDR2 SQIVND (reference sequence). CDR3 length: 14 amino acids. CDR3 protein: CASRAREPQETQYF. The CDR3 DNA reads as TGTGCCAGTAGGGCGCGGGAGCCCCAAGAGACCCAGTACTTC.

V gene TRBV2 combines with J gene TRBJ2-3, with TRBD1 as a possible D gene (5 bases). From germline, CDR1 is SNHLY and CDR2 FYNNEI. The germline V and J ends were trimmed by 10 bases and 1 base, with 21 bases remaining between them. This CDR3 spans 16 amino acids. CDR3 loop: CAIPLSRWGGTDTQYF. The DNA for the CDR3 is TGTGCCATTCCACTTTCTAGGTGGGGCGGCACAGATACGCAGTATTTT.

The V gene is TRBV7-2, the J gene TRBJ1-2; D gene uncertain. The V gene's germline CDR1 is SGHTA and CDR2 FQGNSA. The CDR3 has 12 residues. With 4 bases removed from V and 8 bases from J, the gap between germline ends came to 11 bases. The CDR3 DNA reads as TGTGCCAGCAGCTGGAACACGTTGGGCTACACCTTC. Translation gives CASSWNTLGYTF.

The chain has TRBV2 and TRBJ2-3; 13 bases map to TRBD2. With V trimmed by 6 bases and J by 1 base, 10 bases remained unmatched. Germline V gene sequence: CDR1 SNHLY, CDR2 FYNNEI. The CDR3 totals 18 residues. Here the CDR3 reads CASSKLAGGPGGTDTQYF. The CDR3 DNA is TGTGCCAGCAGCAAACTAGCGGGAGGGCCAGGGGGCACAGATACGCAGTATTTT.

The rearrangement uses TRBV28 and TRBJ2-3, with 10 bases aligning to TRBD2. Germline values: CDR1 MDHEN, CDR2 SYDVKM. The CDR3 runs to 17 residues. V trimming: 6 bases; J trimming: 5 bases; junction bases outside the gene matches: 14. The CDR3 DNA reads TGTGCCAGCAGACCCTTGGGGCTAGCGGGAGTTGGAGATACGCAGTATTTT. This gives the protein CASRPLGLAGVGDTQYF.

The rearrangement uses TRBV4-3 and TRBJ2-4; D might be TRBD2 (5 bases). V was pared by 0 bases and J by 6 bases, with 12 bases between. The CDR3 has 15 amino acids. CDR1 is LGHNA and CDR2 is YSLEER in the germline V gene. In DNA, the CDR3 is TGCGCCAGCAGCCAAGATCCCAGCGAGGGAAACATTCAGTACTTC. Translating it yields CASSQDPSEGNIQYF.

V and J are TRBV30 and TRBJ2-6; the match to TRBD1 covers 7 bases. The CDR3 covers 17 residues. The trim removed 1 base at V and 0 bases at J, leaving 6 bases unmatched. The germline gives CDR1 GTSNPN, CDR2 SVGIG (reference sequence). DNA for the CDR3: TGTGCCTGGAGTGAAAGACAGGGCCCCTCTGGGGCCAACGTCCTGACTTTC. It yields the protein CAWSERQGPSGANVLTF.

The V call is TRBV15, the J call TRBJ2-7, with D unclear. CDR1 LNHNV and CDR2 YYDKDF come from the germline V gene (reference sequence). The CDR3 runs 14 residues. Trimming cost V 1 base and J 2 bases, with 9 bases left between them. The CDR3 region is CATSRGYSAYEQYF. The CDR3 DNA reads as TGTGCCACCAGCAGAGGTTACAGTGCCTACGAGCAGTACTTC.

The table lists this clone with a count of one. V and J are TRBV5-1 and TRBJ2-5; 11 bases fit TRBD2. Germline V gene data show CDR1 as SGHRS and CDR2 as YFSETQ. The V gene end was trimmed by 0 bases and the J gene end by 5 bases; junction bases not matched to a gene: 3. This CDR3 has 15 residues. CDR3 sequence (DNA): TGCGCCAGCAGCTTGGCGTTAGCGGGAGGGGAGACCCAGTACTTC. It translates to CASSLALAGGETQYF.

This clone was observed a single time. The chain employs TRBV6-6 and TRBJ2-6; 7 nucleotides align to TRBD1. The CDR3 covers 14 residues. Germline lookup yields CDR1 MNHNY and CDR2 SVGAGI (reference sequence). The ends lost 6 bases at V and 4 bases at J; junction bases unmatched: 3. In nucleotides, the CDR3 is TGTGCCAGCAGCGGGACAGCCGGGGCCAACGTCCTGACTTTC. This codes for CASSGTAGANVLTF.

This chain joins TRBV9 and TRBJ1-3; D is undetermined. This CDR3 has 14 amino acids. Trimming removed 0 bases at V and 2 bases at J, with 6 bases between. CDR1 SGDLS and CDR2 YYNGEE come from the germline V gene. CDR3 nucleotide sequence: TGTGCCAGCAGCGTAGGCAGTACTGGAAACACCATATATTTT. Its protein product is CASSVGSTGNTIYF. The full variable domain, rest sourced from reference TRBV9 and TRBJ1-3, is DSGVTQTPKHLITATGQRVTLRCSPRSGDLSVYWYQQSLDQGLQFLIQYYNGEERAKGNILERFSAQQFPDLHSELNLSSLELGDSALYFCASSVGSTGNTIYFGEGSWLTVV.

This rearrangement joins TRBV5-1 to TRBJ2-7; D remains ambiguous. V lost 1 base and J 3 bases, leaving 5 bases between the germline ends. Germline V gene lookup returns CDR1 SGHRS and CDR2 YFSETQ. The CDR3 is 12 residues long. The DNA of the CDR3 is TGCGCCAGCAGCTTGATGGGCTACGAGCAGTACTTC. Residues: CASSLMGYEQYF. Combining the CDR3 with reference TRBV5-1 and TRBJ2-7 gives the whole variable domain KAGVTQTPRYLIKTRGQQVTLSCSPISGHRSVSWYQQTPGQGLQFLFEYFSETQRNKGNFPGRFSGRQFSNSRSEMNVSTLELGDSALYLCASSLMGYEQYFGPGTRLTVT.

V is TRBV4-2 and J is TRBJ2-1; 13 positions match TRBD2. The CDR3 spans 17 residues. The germline V gene encodes CDR1 LGHNA and CDR2 YNFKEQ. The junction had 5 bases not matched to a gene; V was cut back by 4 bases and J by 2 bases. The CDR3, as DNA: TGTGCCAGCAGCCGACTAGCGGGAGGCCTGACCTACAATGAGCAGTTCTTC. Amino acid sequence: CASSRLAGGLTYNEQFF.

The chain recombines TRBV12-5 with TRBJ2-7; tentatively, D is TRBD1 or TRBD2 (5 bases each). This CDR3 has 18 amino acids. CDR1 is LGHNT, CDR2 FRNRAP, per germline. Trimming left V 0 bases short and J 3 bases short, with 21 bases between. DNA for the CDR3: TGTGCTAGTGGTTTGGTACGGGGACGCAGCTTGGCTGTCTACGAGCAGTACTTC. It yields the protein CASGLVRGRSLAVYEQYF.

The rearrangement uses TRBV29-1 and TRBJ2-5; D may be TRBD1 (7 bases). Germline CDR1 reads SQVTM; CDR2 reads ANQGSEA. V shed 4 bases and J shed 7 bases, with 22 bases lying between them. The CDR3 spans 15 residues. The chain's CDR3 is CSVVSTGEAGGTQYF. In DNA, the CDR3 is TGCAGCGTTGTGTCAACAGGGGAGGCGGGTGGGACCCAGTACTTC.

The gene calls are TRBV7-9 and TRBJ2-7; TRBD2 matches 8 bases. This CDR3 spans 14 amino acids. J gave up 5 bases and V 7 bases, and 10 bases lay outside the gene matches. Per germline, CDR1 SEHNR and CDR2 FQNEAQ (reference sequence). This chain's CDR3 is CASTLAGGFHEQYF. In DNA form, the CDR3 reads TGTGCCAGCACCTTGGCGGGGGGATTCCACGAGCAGTACTTC.

The CDR3 loop reads CASSLGRFYGYTF. The CDR3 region has the DNA TGTGCCAGCAGCTTAGGAAGGTTCTATGGCTACACCTTC. This sequence joins TRBV7-9 and TRBJ1-2; D call uncertain. Germline CDR1 reads SEHNR; CDR2 reads FQNEAQ (reference sequence). The CDR3 sequence is 13 residues long. Trimming removed 1 base from V and 4 bases from J, with 7 bases in between.

With regard to this clone: At one of its ends the junction is not consistent with the germline gene, which may arise from a read error. The CDR3 spells CASSDHGRAGSYF. DNA for the CDR3: TGTGCCAGCAGTGACCATGGGAGGGCGGGCTCGTACTTT. The rearrangement links TRBV28 to TRBJ1-1; D call uncertain. CDR1 is MDHEN and CDR2 is SYDVKM in the germline V gene. This CDR3 is built from 13 residues.

The gene calls are TRBV7-9 and TRBJ1-1; the D is unclear. V was shortened by 5 bases and J by 0 bases, with 10 bases between the two germline ends. Germline V lookup: CDR1 SEHNR, CDR2 FQNEAQ (reference sequence). CDR3 size: 14 residues. The CDR3 loop reads CASSLSGMNTEAFF. CDR3 nucleotide sequence: TGTGCCAGCAGCCTCAGTGGAATGAACACTGAAGCTTTCTTT. The full variable domain, completed using reference TRBV7-9 and TRBJ1-1, is DTGVSQNPRHKITKRGQNVTFRCDPISEHNRLYWYRQTLGQGPEFLTYFQNEAQLEKSRLLSDRFSAERPKGSFSTLEIQRTEQGDSAMYLCASSLSGMNTEAFFGQGTRLTVV.

This chain connects TRBV28 to TRBJ2-7; D may correspond to TRBD1 or TRBD2 (6 bases each). The CDR3 loop spans 14 amino acids. Germline loops: CDR1 MDHEN, CDR2 SYDVKM. The V end was cut by 3 bases, the J end by 5 bases, with 14 bases between. The CDR3 DNA reads as TGTGCCAGCAGTTTTACGGGGGCGAGGAACGAGCAGTACTTC. It encodes CASSFTGARNEQYF.

The rearrangement uses TRBV21-1 and TRBJ2-2; the table's D call, TRBD2, has no DNA check behind it. TRBV21-1 is a pseudogene segment. CDR3 length: 14 residues. The CDR3 coding sequence is TGTGCCAGCAGCAGCGAGGCGCTTACCGGGGAGCTGTTTTTT. Translating it yields CASSSEALTGELFF.

The chain employs TRBV18 and TRBJ2-5; D ambiguous. Germline-derived CDR1 and CDR2 are KGHSH and LQKENI. With 3 bases removed from V and 5 bases from J, the gap between germline ends came to 13 bases. The CDR3 extends over 14 amino acids. The CDR3 sequence: CASSPGLTPETQYF. DNA for the CDR3: TGTGCCAGCTCACCCGGGCTCACTCCCGAGACCCAGTACTTC.

The chain links TRBV7-9 to TRBJ2-5, with TRBD1 as a possible D gene (6 bases). The CDR3 runs to 15 residues. The germline V and J ends were trimmed by 4 bases and 1 base, with 13 bases remaining between them. The germline V gene has CDR1 SEHNR and CDR2 FQNEAQ (reference sequence). The chain's CDR3 is CASSSPGHSQETQYF. The CDR3 DNA is TGTGCCAGCAGCTCACCGGGACATTCCCAAGAGACCCAGTACTTC.

The chain uses TRBV19 and TRBJ2-7; 9 nucleotides match TRBD1. This CDR3 spans 19 amino acids. Germline V gene sequence: CDR1 LNHDA, CDR2 SQIVND (reference sequence). Unmatched junction bases numbered 24, after V lost 9 bases and J lost 3 bases. CDR3 sequence (DNA): TGTGCCAGCCCGGACAGGGGAGGAAAGGCTAGCGGACAATGCTACGAGCAGTACTTC. Translated, it gives CASPDRGGKASGQCYEQYF.

This CDR3 is CASSLRGAGGPGNEQFF. CDR3 coding DNA: TGTGCCAGCAGCTTAAGAGGAGCGGGAGGGCCGGGTAATGAGCAGTTCTTC. The V call is TRBV7-3, the J call TRBJ2-1; TRBD2 matches at 10 bases. The CDR3 spans 17 residues. Germline CDR1 reads SGHTA; CDR2 reads FQGTGA. V shed 1 base, J shed 7 bases, and the junction held 10 bases outside the gene matches.